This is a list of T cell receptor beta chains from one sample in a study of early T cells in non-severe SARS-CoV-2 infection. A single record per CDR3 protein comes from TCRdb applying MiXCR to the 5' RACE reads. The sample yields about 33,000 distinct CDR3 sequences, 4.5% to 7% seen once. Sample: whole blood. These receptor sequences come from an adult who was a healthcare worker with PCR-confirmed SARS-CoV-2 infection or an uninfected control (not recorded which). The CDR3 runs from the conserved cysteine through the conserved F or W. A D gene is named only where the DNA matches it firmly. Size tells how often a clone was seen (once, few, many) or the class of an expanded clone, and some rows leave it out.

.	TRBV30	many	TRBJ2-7	TGTGCCTGGAGTGCGCTTTTCACAGGGAACGAGCAGTACTTC	CAWSALFTGNEQYF
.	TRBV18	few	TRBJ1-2	TGTGCCAGCTCACCATCAACTGAGAGCTATGGCTACACCTTC	CASSPSTESYGYTF
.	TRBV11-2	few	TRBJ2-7	TGTGCCAGCAGCTTAGCCCAGGGCGGCGAGCAGTACTTC	CASSLAQGGEQYF
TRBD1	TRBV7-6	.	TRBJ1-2	TGTGCCAGCAGCCCCGGGACAGGGGGAAACTATGGCTACACCTTC	CASSPGTGGNYGYTF
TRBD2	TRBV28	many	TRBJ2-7	TGTGCCAGCAGTCCCTTCCCTCTTAGCGGGGGCTCCTACGAGCAGTACTTC	CASSPFPLSGGSYEQYF
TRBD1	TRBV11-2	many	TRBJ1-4	TGTGCCAGCAGCTTACTCCAGGGGGCAGGAGAAAAACTGTTTTTT	CASSLLQGAGEKLFF
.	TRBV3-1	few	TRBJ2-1	TGTGCCAGCAGCCAAGATACGGGGGAGTCTTTTGATGAGCAGTTCTTC	CASSQDTGESFDEQFF
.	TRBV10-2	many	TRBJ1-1	TGCGCCAGCAGCGACGTAAGCGCTGAAGCTTTCTTT	CASSDVSAEAFF
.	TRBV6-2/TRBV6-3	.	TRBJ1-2	TGTGCCAGCAGTGAGGGGTTCAACTATGGCTACACCTTC	CASSEGFNYGYTF
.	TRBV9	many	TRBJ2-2	TGTGCCAGCAGCGTACAGGGGCTAGCCACCGGGGAGCTGTTTTTT	CASSVQGLATGELFF
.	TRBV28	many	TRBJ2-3	TGTGCCAGCAGCCTGGACTCCGCCCGCACAGATACGCAGTATTTT	CASSLDSARTDTQYF
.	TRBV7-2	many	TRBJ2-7	TGTGCCAGCAGCTTAGGTGGGGCTAGCTCGTGGCAGTACTTC	CASSLGGASSWQYF
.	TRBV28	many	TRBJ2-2	TGTGCCAGCAGTGTTCACAGAGCTGCGAACACCGGGGAGCTGTTTTTT	CASSVHRAANTGELFF
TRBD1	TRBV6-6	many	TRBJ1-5	TGTGCCAGCAGTTACCCAAAAGACAGGGGGCACTTAAGCAATCAGCCCCAGCATTTT	CASSYPKDRGHLSNQPQHF
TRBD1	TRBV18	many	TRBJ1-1	TGTGCCAGCTCACCACGGGACAGGGGAGAGGGCCACACTGAAGCTTTCTTT	CASSPRDRGEGHTEAFF
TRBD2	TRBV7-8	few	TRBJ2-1	TGTGCCAGCAGCTTAGCCCTAGCGGGGGGCGGGGCTGAGCAGTTCTTC	CASSLALAGGGAEQFF
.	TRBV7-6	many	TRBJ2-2	TGTGCCAGCAGCCCTTACAGGGGGGAGCTGTTTTTT	CASSPYRGELFF
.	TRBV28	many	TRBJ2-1	TGTGCCAGCAGTCTTCCGGGGGCCGATGAGCAGTTCTTC	CASSLPGADEQFF
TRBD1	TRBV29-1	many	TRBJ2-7	TGCAGCGGTAGGACAGGGGAGGCCGAGCAGTACTTC	CSGRTGEAEQYF
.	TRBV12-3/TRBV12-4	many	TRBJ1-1	TGTGCCAGCAGTTTTGGCGCAGCGATGAACACTGAAGCTTTCTTT	CASSFGAAMNTEAFF
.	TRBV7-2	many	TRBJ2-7	TGTGCCAGCAGCTTAGTTGCAGGGGAAATATACGAGCAGTACTTC	CASSLVAGEIYEQYF
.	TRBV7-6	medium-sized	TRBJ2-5	TGTGCCAGCAGCTTAGAGACGGGGGCCGACGAGACCCAGTACTTC	CASSLETGADETQYF
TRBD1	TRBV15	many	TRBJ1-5	TGTGCCACCAGCCCCGGGGGGACAGGGGTGTACCAGCCCCAGCATTTT	CATSPGGTGVYQPQHF
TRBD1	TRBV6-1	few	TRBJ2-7	TGTGCCAGCAGTGTCCTCGGGACAGAGGTCTACGAGCAGTACTTC	CASSVLGTEVYEQYF
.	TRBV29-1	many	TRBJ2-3	TGCAGCGTTGATCCCAGTACAGATACGCAGTATTTT	CSVDPSTDTQYF
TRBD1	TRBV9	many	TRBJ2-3	TGTGCCAGCAGCCAAGGACAGGGCACCACTACGCAGTATTTT	CASSQGQGTTTQYF
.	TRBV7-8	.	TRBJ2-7	TGTGCCAGCAGCTTAAGGGGTCCCTACGAGCAGTACTTC	CASSLRGPYEQYF
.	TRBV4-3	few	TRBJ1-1	TGCGCCAGCAGCCAAGATCGGCAGGGCGGGAACACTGAAGCTTTCTTT	CASSQDRQGGNTEAFF
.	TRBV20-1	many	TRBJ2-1	TGCAGTGCAGGGTCCCTCGGTAGTTGGGCATACAATGAGCAGTTCTTC	CSAGSLGSWAYNEQFF
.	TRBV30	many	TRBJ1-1	TGTGCCTGGAACAGGGTTGCCACTGAAGCTTTCTTT	CAWNRVATEAFF
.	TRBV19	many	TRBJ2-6	TGTGCCAGTAGTAGGGACGGCGGCCCTGGGGCCAACGTCCTGACTTTC	CASSRDGGPGANVLTF
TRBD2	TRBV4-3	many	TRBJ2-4	TGCGCCAGCAGCCAAGATTGGGGCGGGGGTGACAAAAACATTCAGTACTTC	CASSQDWGGGDKNIQYF
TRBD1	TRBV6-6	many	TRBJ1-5	TGTGCCAGCGGGGACATACAGGGGCAGCCCCAGCATTTT	CASGDIQGQPQHF
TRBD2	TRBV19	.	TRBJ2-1	TGTGCCAGCTCCCACGGGAGGGGACTAGCGGGGGGGAGTAGGCGAAATGAGCAGTTCTTC	CASSHGRGLAGGSRRNEQFF
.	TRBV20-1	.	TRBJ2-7	TGCAGTGCAGGGAGTTCCTACGAGCAGTACTTC	CSAGSSYEQYF
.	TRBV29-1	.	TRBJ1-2	TGCAGCGTTCTGGGGGTCCAGCGTAACTATGGCTACACCTTC	CSVLGVQRNYGYTF
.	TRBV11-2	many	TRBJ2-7	TGTGCCAGCAGCACGGGAGCCTACGAGCAGTACTTC	CASSTGAYEQYF
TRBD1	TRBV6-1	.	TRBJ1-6	TGTGCCAGCAGTGAAGGGACAGGGGTTTCACCCCTCCACTTT	CASSEGTGVSPLHF
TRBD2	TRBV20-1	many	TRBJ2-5	TGCAGTGCGAGGGAGGGGCAAGAGACCCAGTACTTC	CSAREGQETQYF
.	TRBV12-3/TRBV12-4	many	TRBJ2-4	TGTGCCAGCAGTGGACCTGGGGGGCTAGTAAACATTCAGTACTTC	CASSGPGGLVNIQYF
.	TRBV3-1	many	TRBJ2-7	TGTGCCAGCAGCCAGGGGTCGGGGGCGCGAGTCAACGAGCAGTACTTC	CASSQGSGARVNEQYF
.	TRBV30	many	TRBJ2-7	TGTGCCTGGAGTGTTGAGGGGGGCGAGCAGTACTTC	CAWSVEGGEQYF
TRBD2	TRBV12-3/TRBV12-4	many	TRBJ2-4	TGTGCCAGCAGTACCCCGGGGAGGGAGGAGGACATTCAGTACTTC	CASSTPGREEDIQYF
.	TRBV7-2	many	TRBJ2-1	TGTGCCAGCAGCTTAGAGAAAATTTACAATGAGCAGTTCTTC	CASSLEKIYNEQFF
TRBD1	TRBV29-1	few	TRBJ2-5	TGCAGCGTCTACAGGGGTGGGGAGACCCAGTACTTC	CSVYRGGETQYF
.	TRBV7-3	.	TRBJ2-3	TGTGCCAGCAGCTTAGGGGCGGGGTTTCTAGATACGCAGTATTTT	CASSLGAGFLDTQYF
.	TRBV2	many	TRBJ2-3	TGTGCCAGCAGTGATGGGCTGAGGACAGATACGCAGTATTTT	CASSDGLRTDTQYF
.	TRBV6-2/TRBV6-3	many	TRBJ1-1	TGTGCCAGCAGGCCACAGGGAAGCGGCACTGAAGCTTTCTTT	CASRPQGSGTEAFF
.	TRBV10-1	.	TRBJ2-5	TGCGCCAGCAGTGAGTCAGGATGGGAGACCCAGTACTTC	CASSESGWETQYF
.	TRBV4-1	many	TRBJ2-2	TGCGCCAGCAGGGGCCCTGATGCCGGGGAGCTGTTTTTT	CASRGPDAGELFF
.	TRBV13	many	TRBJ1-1	TGTGCCAGCAGCTCCCGGGACATCCCTGAAGCTTTCTTT	CASSSRDIPEAFF
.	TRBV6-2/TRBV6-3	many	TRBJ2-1	TGTGCCAGCAGACCCTATCGGGACAATGAGCAGTTCTTC	CASRPYRDNEQFF
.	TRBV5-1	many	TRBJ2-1	TGCGCCAGCAGCTCCTTACATGAGCAGTTCTTC	CASSSLHEQFF
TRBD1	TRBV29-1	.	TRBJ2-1	TGCAGCGCAGCGAAGAGGACAGGGCAAGGCAATGAGCAGTTCTTC	CSAAKRTGQGNEQFF
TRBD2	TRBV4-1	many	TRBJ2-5	TGCGCCAGCAGCCACGATGGGACTAGCGGACAAGAGACCCAGTACTTC	CASSHDGTSGQETQYF
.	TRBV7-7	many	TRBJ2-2	TGTGCCAGCAGCTCGGGGAGGCTCTTGAACACCGGGGAGCTGTTTTTT	CASSSGRLLNTGELFF
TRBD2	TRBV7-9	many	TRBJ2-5	TGTGCCAGCAGCTTCCCGTCCAGCGGGGGGGCCAGGGAAGAGACCCAGTACTTC	CASSFPSSGGAREETQYF
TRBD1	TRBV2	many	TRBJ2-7	TGTGCCAGCAAACCGGGACAGAGAACCTACGAGCAGTACTTC	CASKPGQRTYEQYF
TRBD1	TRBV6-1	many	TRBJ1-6	TGTGCCAGCAGTGGATGGACAGGGGGTTCACCCCTCCACTTT	CASSGWTGGSPLHF